This T cell receptor (beta chain) was recovered during a study of CD8 T cells in Susac syndrome. This CDR3 region has 15 residues. V shed 0 bases and J 7 bases; nucleotides not matched to a gene: 8. Germline CDR1 DFQATT, CDR2 SNEGSKA (reference sequence). Reverse transcription of 0.5 to 1 ug RNA used random hexamers. TCRdb reprocessed the immunoSEQ multiplex PCR reads via MiXCR and lists one record per CDR3 protein. Of around 69,000 distinct CDR3 sequences listed, approximately 93% are singletons. This chain connects TRBV20-1 to TRBJ2-1; 8 nucleotides agree with TRBD2. This TCR came from a human donor with Susac syndrome. Input material: CD8+ T cells from PBMCs. The CDR3 bases are TGCAGTGCTAGAGATCGAGCGGGAGTGAATAATGAGCAGTTCTTC. This gives the protein CSARDRAGVNNEQFF.